This entry lists 27 T cell receptor beta chains sequenced from one sample in a study of CD8+ T cells in alopecia areata. Once RNA had been extracted, it was reverse transcribed into cDNA to act as the sequencing template. Sequencing was performed with immunoSEQ multiplex PCR; in TCRdb, only in-frame clones are kept and a portion is missing. The data hold 100,000 to 130,000 clones, with roughly 89% observed a single time. Documented treatment: oral pan-JAK inhibitor, 5-10 mg twice daily. Specimen: CD8+ T cells sorted from blood, collected at week 24, from a patient treated with tofacitinib. All receptors come from a human donor with alopecia areata.

This clone came up once. The chain links TRBV6-5 to TRBJ2-5, with D possibly TRBD2 on 6 matching bases. The closer fit of TRBJ2-7 to the DNA end suggests the J call may be wrong. Looked up from germline, CDR1 is MNHEY and CDR2 is SVGAGI. This CDR3 region has 13 residues. The CDR3 nucleotides read TGTGCCAGCAGTTGGGGGGACGCCTACGAGCAGTACTTC. Protein sequence: CASSWGDAYEQYF.

The chain recombines TRBV29-1 with TRBJ2-7, with unresolved D. This CDR3 is built from 13 residues. V lost 0 bases and J 3 bases, leaving 9 bases between the germline ends. Per germline, CDR1 SQVTM and CDR2 ANQGSEA. The CDR3 coding sequence is TGCAGCGTTGAAGATGGGTCGGTCTACGAGCAGTACTTC. Encoded protein: CSVEDGSVYEQYF.

As to this clone: The same CDR3 can be traced to other DNA sequences in this sample. The chain has TRBV7-9 and TRBJ2-5, with a weak D call TRBD2 (5 bases). Germline-derived CDR1 and CDR2 are SEHNR and FQNEAQ (reference sequence). V was shortened by 2 bases and J by 3 bases, with 7 bases between the two germline ends. The CDR3 consists of 13 residues. CDR3 sequence (DNA): TGTGCCAGCAGCTTATCGGGGAAAGAGACCCAGTACTTC. As protein: CASSLSGKETQYF.

The chain is built from TRBV29-1 and TRBJ2-1; D uncertain. Trimming removed 2 bases at V and 4 bases at J, with 3 bases between. Germline V gene data show CDR1 as SQVTM and CDR2 as ANQGSEA. CDR3 length: 11 amino acids. CDR3 nucleotides: TGCAGCGTTGAACAATACAATGAGCAGTTCTTC. It translates to CSVEQYNEQFF.

Details on this clone: Germline is not matched at one junction end, which may reflect a read error. The sample carries other DNA sequences with the same CDR3. The V call is TRBV29-1, the J call TRBJ1-1, with D possibly matching TRBD1 (6 bases). Germline CDR1 SQVTM, CDR2 ANQGSEA. This CDR3 spans 16 amino acids. In DNA form, the CDR3 reads TGCAGCGTTGAGCCGGGGGCACTAACCATGAACACTGAAGCTTTCTTC. Amino acid sequence: CSVEPGALTMNTEAFF.

As concerns this clone: In this CDR3 the conserved last residue, phenylalanine or tryptophan, is missing, so a read error is likely. It is unclear where the CDR3 begins or ends on the DNA, so no DNA is shown, and the CDR3 is as TCRdb lists it. The chain combines TRBV23-1 with TRBJ1-5; the D call in the table, TRBD1, was not verified against the DNA. TRBV23-1 is identified as an open reading frame with a role that is uncertain. The CDR3 has 11 residues if both end residues are counted. CDR3 residues: CASPVLAECRS.

The chain links TRBV7-9 to TRBJ2-1; D is possibly TRBD1 (5 bases). The V end lost 3 bases, the J end lost 0 bases, and 15 bases lay between the germline ends. From germline, CDR1 is SEHNR and CDR2 FQNEAQ (reference sequence). The length of the CDR3 is 17 residues. DNA for the CDR3: TGTGCCAGCAGCTTTAGTCCAGGGCGGAGCTCCTACAATGAGCAGTTCTTC. Protein product: CASSFSPGRSSYNEQFF. The variable domain in full, with the rest retrieved from reference TRBV7-9 and TRBJ2-1, is DTGVSQNPRHKITKRGQNVTFRCDPISEHNRLYWYRQTLGQGPEFLTYFQNEAQLEKSRLLSDRFSAERPKGSFSTLEIQRTEQGDSAMYLCASSFSPGRSSYNEQFFGPGTRLTVL.

J is TRBJ2-1 and V is TRBV4-3, with 7 bases matching TRBD2. Trimming at V came to 0 bases and at J to 7 bases, leaving 12 bases not matched to a gene. This CDR3 region has 17 residues. The germline V gene encodes CDR1 LGHNA and CDR2 YSLEER. The CDR3 loop reads CASSQESAGYRGNEQFF. In DNA, the CDR3 is TGCGCCAGCAGCCAAGAGTCAGCGGGGTACAGAGGGAATGAGCAGTTCTTC.

The chain has TRBV4-3 and TRBJ2-7; D assignment may be TRBD1 or TRBD2 (6 bases each). Trimming left V 1 base short and J 7 bases short, with 17 bases between. There are 15 residues in the CDR3. Germline V gene lookup returns CDR1 LGHNA and CDR2 YSLEER. CDR3 amino acids: CASSQAGAGFVEQYF. In DNA, the CDR3 is TGCGCCAGCAGCCAAGCGGGGGCGGGTTTCGTGGAGCAGTACTTC.

This chain's CDR3 is CASSSLAGANVLTF. The CDR3 DNA is TGTGCCAGCAGCTCACTAGCAGGGGCCAACGTCCTGACTTTC. This chain joins TRBV5-6 and TRBJ2-6, with D possibly TRBD2 on 6 matching bases. The ends were cut back, 3 bases at V and 4 bases at J, with 8 bases in the middle. The CDR3 consists of 14 residues. Germline V gene sequence: CDR1 SGHDT, CDR2 YYEEEE.

This chain links TRBV13 with TRBJ2-5; TRBD2 agrees at 10 bases. The CDR3 runs to 14 residues. CDR1 PRHDT and CDR2 FYEKMQ come from the germline V gene (reference sequence). J lost 4 bases, V lost 6 bases, and 5 bases had no gene match. The CDR3 sequence: CASRSGGGRETQYF. In DNA, the CDR3 is TGTGCCAGCAGAAGCGGGGGGGGAAGAGAGACCCAGTACTTC.

V and J are TRBV7-9 and TRBJ2-7; 7 nucleotides match TRBD2. The CDR3 spans 14 residues. Losses at the gene ends were 6 bases for V and 2 bases for J; bases not matched to a gene: 7. The germline V gene encodes CDR1 SEHNR and CDR2 FQNEAQ (reference sequence). CDR3 sequence reads: CASSLTGLAYEQYF. The DNA of the CDR3 is TGTGCCAGCAGTCTCACCGGACTAGCCTACGAGCAGTACTTC.

This rearrangement joins TRBV29-1 to TRBJ2-7; 10 bases map to TRBD2. CDR3 length: 14 residues. The germline gives CDR1 SQVTM, CDR2 ANQGSEA. V lost 6 bases to trimming and J lost 1 base; unmatched junction nucleotides: 6. The CDR3 DNA sequence: TGCAGCGTAGCTACTAGCGGGGATTCCTACGAGCAGTACTTC. It yields the protein CSVATSGDSYEQYF.

The chain uses TRBV7-8 and TRBJ2-1, with 9 positions matching TRBD1. J was trimmed by 6 bases and V by 5 bases; bases with no gene match: 8. Per the germline V gene, CDR1 is SGHVS and CDR2 is FQNEAQ. CDR3 length equals 15 residues. The CDR3, as DNA: TGTGCCAGCAGCCCCGTGACAGGGGGTGGCAATGAGCAGTTCTTC. The encoded protein is CASSPVTGGGNEQFF.

The chain carries TRBV29-1 and TRBJ2-5; 9 bases align to TRBD1. TRBJ2-7 matches the DNA end more closely, so the J call is doubtful. The CDR3 is 13 residues long. Germline CDR1 and CDR2: SQVTM and ANQGSEA. CDR3 nucleotide sequence: TGCAGCGTTTCAAACAGGGGGCGAGGCGAGCAGTACTTC. It translates to CSVSNRGRGEQYF.

The chain uses TRBV5-4 and TRBJ2-3; tentatively, D is TRBD1 or TRBD2 (6 bases each). Germline V lookup: CDR1 SGHNT, CDR2 YYREEE (reference sequence). CDR3 length equals 15 residues. V lost 7 bases and J 6 bases, leaving 21 bases between the germline ends. The CDR3 sequence is CASFSLGRGGDTQYF. CDR3 in DNA: TGTGCCAGCTTCTCGCTGGGCAGGGGAGGTGATACGCAGTATTTT. Combining the CDR3 with reference TRBV5-4 and TRBJ2-3 gives the whole variable domain ETGVTQSPTHLIKTRGQQVTLRCSSQSGHNTVSWYQQALGQGPQFIFQYYREEENGRGNFPPRFSGLQFPNYSSELNVNALELDDSALYLCASFSLGRGGDTQYFGPGTRLTVL.

This clone occurred once. This chain's CDR3 is CASSETFRTRVGIQYF. The CDR3 DNA is TGTGCCAGCAGTGAAACGTTCCGGACCCGAGTGGGCATTCAGTACTTC. This rearrangement joins TRBV2 to TRBJ2-4; D gene unclear. V was cut by 2 bases and J by 9 bases, with 20 bases left in between. This CDR3 has 16 residues. Germline values: CDR1 SNHLY, CDR2 FYNNEI.

This chain links TRBV30 with TRBJ2-7; maybe TRBD1 (5 bases). From germline, CDR1 is GTSNPN and CDR2 SVGIG (reference sequence). Trimming took off 0 bases at V and 6 bases at J, with 12 bases between the two ends. The CDR3 consists of 13 residues. Written as DNA, the CDR3 is TGTGCCTGGAGTGTACCGGCAGGGCCCGAGCAGTACTTC. It is translated as CAWSVPAGPEQYF.

This chain joins TRBV4-3 and TRBJ2-2, with D possibly being TRBD1 (6 bases). The CDR3 consists of 14 residues. Trimming took off 0 bases at V and 7 bases at J, with 9 bases between the two ends. CDR1 LGHNA and CDR2 YSLEER come from the germline V gene. The DNA for the CDR3 is TGCGCCAGCAGCCAAGAAGGGGGTGGCGGGGAGCTGTTTTTT. Encoded protein: CASSQEGGGGELFF.

V is TRBV5-1 and J is TRBJ2-7, with D tentatively TRBD1 or TRBD2 (5 bases each). Trimming stripped 0 bases from V and 7 bases from J, with 17 bases between. The CDR3 spans 15 residues. Per germline, CDR1 SGHRS and CDR2 YFSETQ. CDR3 DNA sequence: TGCGCCAGCAGCTTGGGATCTGGGACCGGGTCGGAGCAGTACTTC. It yields the protein CASSLGSGTGSEQYF.

The CDR3: CASSGTGFGTEAFF. The CDR3 region has the DNA TGCGCCAGCAGCGGAACAGGGTTCGGCACTGAAGCTTTCTTT. This chain uses TRBV5-1 with TRBJ1-1; TRBD1 is a possible D gene (6 bases). V shed 4 bases and J shed 4 bases, with 14 bases lying between them. Germline values: CDR1 SGHRS, CDR2 YFSETQ. This CDR3 spans 14 amino acids. Supplemented by reference TRBV5-1 and TRBJ1-1, the full variable domain reads KAGVTQTPRYLIKTRGQQVTLSCSPISGHRSVSWYQQTPGQGLQFLFEYFSETQRNKGNFPGRFSGRQFSNSRSEMNVSTLELGDSALYLCASSGTGFGTEAFFGQGTRLTVV.

The gene calls are TRBV5-5 and TRBJ2-2; 7 bases align to TRBD1. The CDR3 has 14 amino acids. The junction had 4 bases not matched to a gene; V was cut back by 4 bases and J by 4 bases. Germline CDR1 reads SGHKS; CDR2 reads YYEKEE (reference sequence). The chain's CDR3 is CASSRRTGTGELFF. CDR3 sequence (DNA): TGTGCCAGCAGCCGCCGGACAGGCACCGGGGAGCTGTTTTTT.

The chain has TRBV27 and TRBJ1-5; maybe TRBD1 (5 bases). The CDR3 consists of 13 residues. V was clipped by 3 bases and J by 9 bases, with 12 bases between them. CDR1 MNHEY and CDR2 SMNVEV come from the germline V gene (reference sequence). CDR3 DNA: TGTGCCAGCAGTTTGACAGCCTCATGGCCCCAGCATTTT. Amino acid sequence: CASSLTASWPQHF.

V gene TRBV4-1 combines with J gene TRBJ2-7; D tentatively fits TRBD1 or TRBD2 (5 bases each). The CDR3 length is 14 residues. The V gene's germline CDR1 is MGHRA and CDR2 YSYEKL. Trimming removed 3 bases at V and 2 bases at J, with 11 bases between. The CDR3 region is CASSQGTEAYEQYF. CDR3 nucleotides: TGCGCCAGCAGCCAGGGGACGGAAGCCTACGAGCAGTACTTC.

The chain has TRBV30 and TRBJ2-5; no clear D. Gene TRBJ2-7 matches the end of the DNA better, so the J call may be wrong. The CDR3 has 11 residues. The V gene's germline CDR1 is GTSNPN and CDR2 SVGIG (reference sequence). This CDR3 is CAWTDSYEQYF. CDR3 nucleotides: TGTGCCTGGACAGATTCCTACGAGCAGTACTTC.

The J gene is TRBJ2-7, the V gene TRBV6-5, with no clear D. Germline loops: CDR1 MNHEY, CDR2 SVGAGI. CDR3 length equals 14 residues. V lost 2 bases to trimming and J lost 1 base, with 9 bases between them. The CDR3 loop is CASSYVSGSYEQYF. For the CDR3, the DNA is TGTGCCAGCAGTTACGTCTCCGGGTCCTACGAGCAGTACTTC.

V and J are TRBV30 and TRBJ2-2; D is perhaps TRBD2 (5 bases). Trimming removed 6 bases from V and 4 bases from J, with 18 bases in between. Germline values: CDR1 GTSNPN, CDR2 SVGIG (reference sequence). The CDR3 is made up of 15 amino acids. CDR3 amino acids: CACPKREFGTGELFF. The CDR3 bases are TGTGCCTGTCCTAAGAGGGAGTTTGGCACCGGGGAGCTGTTTTTT.